This TCR beta chain was identified during a study of memory CD4+ T cells and cytomegalovirus serostatus. The V gene's germline CDR1 is MGHRA and CDR2 YSYEKL. Germline trimming cut 2 bases from V and 1 base from J; bases unmatched to any gene: 3. The CDR3 has 16 amino acids. As handled by the study authors: After removing out-of-frame reads, over 2 million distinct TCRbeta sequences remained. Libraries were prepared by immunoSEQ multiplex PCR; TCRdb keeps only in-frame clonotypes and omits some of them. D and trimming were read from the DNA, whereas the V and J calls and clone size are those reported in that table. The table lists approximately 26,000 clones, around 72% of them singletons, with roughly 0.68% in the top ten. Whole-study findings and limits: About 40% of the roughly 160 known CMV-associated TCRbeta sequences appeared in CD4+ memory.

Worth noting for this clone: Its specificity is not known.

The sort gate was single viable CD3+CD4+CD8-CD45RO+ cells for memory CD4+ T cells. Donors' CMV status reflects serum IgG against pp150, pp28, p38, p52. Total CD4+ T cells were enriched by CD4 positive selection. Material for sequencing was memory CD4+ T cells from blood. V and J are TRBV4-1 and TRBJ2-2; the match to TRBD1 covers 8 bases. This clonotype was sampled from an adult in good health and CMV-seronegative. CDR3 in amino acids: CASSQSGQGNTGELFF. CDR3 in DNA: TGCGCCAGCAGCCAATCCGGACAGGGGAACACCGGGGAGCTGTTTTTT.